The TCR beta chain described here comes from a study of Graves' ophthalmopathy and Graves' hyperthyroidism. Excluded: other autoimmune disease, uncontrolled infection, pregnancy or lactation. A diagnosis was made from clinical symptoms together with serum thyroxine, TRAb, thyroid ultrasound and orbital computed tomography. PBMCs were density-gradient isolated from around 9.2 ml fresh blood. Many counts were recorded for this clonotype. Germline CDR1 MDHEN, CDR2 SYDVKM. This CDR3 has 15 residues. V dropped 6 bases and J dropped 1 base, with 10 bases sitting between them. Amplifying from RNA transcripts, the study obtained TCR beta CDR3 regions. First-round RT-PCR with HTBI primers preceded a second-round multiplex PCR. TCRdb redid the calling of the multiplex PCR reads with MiXCR, one entry per CDR3 protein. The sample lists 680,000 or so distinct CDR3 sequences; 22% were seen once.

The chain recombines TRBV28 with TRBJ1-6, with D maybe TRBD1 (5 bases). The sample comprised peripheral blood. The TCR comes from a woman aged 18-29 years with stable Graves' hyperthyroidism. Some clones in this sample may be carry-over from other donors' samples. CDR3: CASRRRASYNSPLHF. CDR3 sequence (DNA): TGTGCCAGCAGGCGCAGGGCGTCCTATAATTCACCCCTCCACTTT.